The entry below describes one TCR beta chain. The target antigen is unknown. These data belong to a study of T cell responses to AZD1222 COVID-19 vaccine. Study-wide points: The donors showed a predominance of white British ancestry and of females, with possible underestimation of clonal diversity. Seropositive status at baseline applied to only 6 or 7 AZD1222 recipients.

CDR3 length: 15 amino acids. CDR1 is SGHDT, CDR2 YYEEEE, per germline. Trimming shortened V by 3 bases and J by 2 bases, and 15 bases separated the two germline ends. The method was immunoSEQ multiplex PCR; TCRdb's version includes in-frame clones alone and lacks a portion of them. This sample has 150,000 to 200,000 clones, with about 90% found just once. The V call is TRBV5-6, the J call TRBJ2-7; TRBD2 might be the D (7 bases). The source was peripheral blood, collected on day 0 of AZD1222 vaccination. This TCR was recovered from an adult in good health. CDR3 region: CASSSVAGAPYEQYF. The CDR3 coding sequence is TGTGCCAGCAGCTCCGTTGCGGGGGCCCCCTACGAGCAGTACTTC.